The clone carrying this TCR beta chain was counted many times. Its matching antigen is unknown. The entry originates in a study of spatial heterogeneity in lung cancer. Study-level points and caveats: More often at tumor resection than at routine follow-up, ubiquitous expanded tumor TCRs were detected in the blood.

This sample's time point: sample taken at primary tumor resection. Whole RNA obtained from tumor, nontumor lung or frozen PBMC underwent sequencing without sorting. TCRdb analysed the 5' RACE reads with MiXCR anew, one entry per CDR3 protein. The table has about 36,000 distinct CDR3 sequences, 5.2% seen once. This CDR3 region has 20 residues. This sample comprised PBMCs, obtained at surgery. J is TRBJ2-4 and V is TRBV21-1; the table assigns TRBD2, which was not confirmed against the DNA. TRBV21-1 is flagged as a pseudogene. The receptor was isolated from a female donor with early-stage non-small cell lung cancer. CDR3 amino acids: CASSNLAPPLGRASKNIQYF. The CDR3 nucleotides read TGTGCCAGCAGCAATCTTGCCCCCCCGTTGGGAAGGGCCTCCAAAAACATTCAGTACTTC.